These 6 T cell receptor beta chains share one sample of origin, sequenced in a study of shared clonotypes between healthy human individuals. Sequenced by immunoSEQ multiplex PCR; TCRdb stores in-frame clones only, minus some. The data hold around 350,000 clones, with about 73% observed a single time. Sequencing was performed on memory CD4+ T cells sorted from blood. The sample's subset: CD45RA-negative fraction. The receptors come from a man aged 25 to 40 in good health.

This clone appeared a single time. The rearrangement uses TRBV28 and TRBJ2-7; TRBD1 matches at 9 bases. Germline V gene lookup returns CDR1 MDHEN and CDR2 SYDVKM. The CDR3 extends over 14 amino acids. The trim removed 2 bases at V and 3 bases at J, leaving 2 bases unmatched. The CDR3 nucleotides read TGTGCCAGCAGTTTACGGGACAGGGTCTACGAGCAGTACTTC. It encodes CASSLRDRVYEQYF.

The gene calls are TRBV7-2 and TRBJ1-2; D is uncertain. CDR3 length: 14 residues. Between the trimmed V and J ends, which lost 2 bases and 7 bases, there was a span of 14 bases. Germline V lookup: CDR1 SGHTA, CDR2 FQGNSA. In nucleotides, the CDR3 is TGTGCCAGCAGCTTAAGACAACCCGGGAGTGGCTACACCTTC. Amino acid sequence: CASSLRQPGSGYTF.

V and J are TRBV5-1 and TRBJ2-1; the match to TRBD1 covers 7 bases. The germline V gene has CDR1 SGHRS and CDR2 YFSETQ. V shed 0 bases and J 5 bases; nucleotides not matched to a gene: 5. This CDR3 is built from 15 residues. This CDR3 reads CASSLVPGGDNEQFF. CDR3 bases: TGCGCCAGCAGCTTGGTGCCAGGGGGAGACAATGAGCAGTTCTTC.

CDR3 protein: CVRSLADTQYF. As DNA, the CDR3 is TGTGTCAGAAGCTTAGCAGATACGCAGTATTTT. The chain recombines TRBV7-5 with TRBJ2-3. TRBV7-5 is deemed a pseudogene. The CDR3 length is 11 residues.

The rearrangement joins TRBV6-5 to TRBJ1-4, with D possibly being TRBD1 (6 bases). In germline, CDR1 is MNHEY, CDR2 SVGAGI. V lost 2 bases and J 8 bases, leaving 12 bases between the germline ends. This CDR3 region has 14 residues. The CDR3 nucleotides read TGTGCCAGCAGTTACACAGGGAGGGCGGAAAAACTGTTTTTT. This gives the protein CASSYTGRAEKLFF.

This clone was detected only a few times. The chain is built from TRBV10-1 and TRBJ2-2, with a possible D match to TRBD2 (6 bases). This CDR3 contains 14 residues. The V end lost 6 bases, the J end lost 2 bases, and 10 bases lay between the germline ends. CDR1 is WNHNN and CDR2 is SYGVQD in the germline V gene (reference sequence). The CDR3: CASRRDLNTGELFF. CDR3 coding DNA: TGCGCCAGCAGGCGGGACCTCAACACCGGGGAGCTGTTTTTT.